These 21 T cell receptor beta chains originate from one sample sequenced in a study of regulatory T cells in long-lasting Graves disease. The time point was: newly diagnosed GD, antithyroid drugs for less than 3 months. PBMC RNA served as the TCR library source. TCR beta libraries were built with iRepertoire HTBI primers and Arm-PCR of CDR3 regions. TCRdb ran MiXCR on the multiplex PCR reads and lists one entry per CDR3 protein. The table shows hundreds of thousands of distinct CDR3 sequences, with approximately 16% occurring only once. This sample was shared with a second study, whose subject was T cells in Graves' hyperthyroidism and ophthalmopathy.

The sequencing here drew on peripheral blood mononuclear cells (PBMCs), taken at new diagnosis, from a patient treated with antithyroid drugs. The receptors derive from a man in his forties with Graves disease.

This chain joins TRBV29-1 and TRBJ2-7, with D unresolved. The CDR3 has 13 amino acids. The germline gives CDR1 SQVTM, CDR2 ANQGSEA. Trimming took 4 bases from V and 1 from J, leaving 11 bases between them. CDR3 sequence (DNA): TGCAGCGTTGGTGAACAGAAATCCTACGAGCAGTACTTC. Amino acid sequence: CSVGEQKSYEQYF.

Details on this clonotype: A much larger clone lies one base from this, so it may be a read error. The V and J genes are TRBV2 and TRBJ2-3, with 9 bases matching TRBD1. There are 16 residues in the CDR3. After removal of 5 bases from V and 1 base from J, the junction contained 7 bases not matched to a gene. CDR1 and CDR2 from the germline V gene are SNHLY and FYNNEI. The CDR3 loop is CASSFPRTGGTDTQYF. The CDR3 DNA sequence: TGTGCCAGCAGTTTTCCCCGGACAGGGGGCACAGATACGCAGTATTTT. Full variable domain (outside the CDR3, taken from reference TRBV2 and TRBJ2-3): EPEVTQTPSHQVTQMGQEVILRCVPISNHLYFYWYRQILGQKVEFLVSFYNNEISEKSEIFDDQFSVERPDGSNFTLKIRSTKLEDSAMYFCASSFPRTGGTDTQYFGPGTRLTVL.

This clonotype has at least ten counts. J is TRBJ2-7 and V is TRBV11-2; D is perhaps TRBD1 (5 bases). With 5 bases removed from V and 2 bases from J, the gap between germline ends came to 16 bases. Germline V lookup: CDR1 SGHAT, CDR2 FQNNGV. The CDR3 loop spans 15 amino acids. In DNA form, the CDR3 reads TGTGCCAGCAGCGAACTTAGGGGCAGACCCTACGAGCAGTACTTC. Its translation: CASSELRGRPYEQYF.

This clonotype occurred many times. This chain joins TRBV12-5 and TRBJ1-5; 11 nucleotides match TRBD1. The V gene's germline CDR1 is LGHNT and CDR2 FRNRAP. Trimming took 3 bases from V and 2 from J; bases not matched to a gene: 6. This CDR3 is 17 amino acids long. In nucleotides, the CDR3 is TGTGCTAGTGGTTTAAGGACAGGGGGCGAGGGCAATCAGCCCCAGCATTTT. As protein: CASGLRTGGEGNQPQHF.

Ten or more counts support this clonotype. V usage is TRBV30 and J usage is TRBJ1-6; D ambiguous. Between the trimmed V and J ends, which lost 1 base and 0 bases, there was a span of 7 bases. CDR1 is GTSNPN and CDR2 is SVGIG in the germline V gene (reference sequence). This CDR3 spans 15 amino acids. CDR3 nucleotides: TGTGCCTGGAGTGGGGAAAGCTCCTATAATTCACCCCTCCACTTT. Translating it yields CAWSGESSYNSPLHF.

V gene TRBV15 combines with J gene TRBJ2-5; weak D call: TRBD1 (5 bases). The CDR3 is 14 residues long. Trimming took off 0 bases at V and 4 bases at J, with 9 bases between the two ends. Germline CDR1 and CDR2: LNHNV and YYDKDF (reference sequence). The CDR3 DNA is TGTGCCACCAGCAGAGACCAGGGTCCAGAGACCCAGTACTTC. This encodes CATSRDQGPETQYF.

The rearrangement joins TRBV5-1 to TRBJ2-7; 7 nucleotides align to TRBD1. The CDR3 has 16 amino acids. Germline-derived CDR1 and CDR2 are SGHRS and YFSETQ. Unmatched junction bases numbered 11, after V lost 3 bases and J lost 2 bases. CDR3 sequence (DNA): TGCGCCAGCAGCTCAACCTCTGACAGGGTCCCCTACGAGCAGTACTTC. It encodes CASSSTSDRVPYEQYF.

This clonotype was counted a single time. Since a much larger clone is just one base distant, this may be a read error. The chain couples TRBV7-6 to TRBJ2-1; D remains ambiguous. Gene TRBJ2-7 matches the end of the DNA better, so the J call may be wrong. Germline values: CDR1 SGHVS, CDR2 FNYEAQ. The CDR3 spans 13 residues. CDR3: CASSARSYNEQYF. The DNA for the CDR3 is TGTGCCAGCAGCGCCCGCTCCTACAATGAGCAGTACTTC.

This chain uses TRBV20-1 with TRBJ2-1; 9 nucleotides align to TRBD1. The CDR3 loop spans 15 amino acids. After removal of 0 bases from V and 8 bases from J, the junction contained 8 bases not matched to a gene. In germline, CDR1 is DFQATT, CDR2 SNEGSKA (reference sequence). Here the CDR3 reads CSARDPMTGGYEQFF. CDR3 coding DNA: TGCAGTGCTAGAGATCCAATGACAGGGGGATATGAGCAGTTCTTC.

The genes are TRBV6-2 or TRBV6-3 and TRBJ2-4; no reliable D call. Trimming removed 8 bases at V and 0 bases at J, with 8 bases between. CDR1 and CDR2 from the germline V gene are MNHEY and SVGEGT. CDR3 length: 13 residues. CDR3 residues: CASEGLAKNIQYF. The DNA for the CDR3 is TGTGCCAGCGAAGGCTTAGCCAAAAACATTCAGTACTTC.

This clonotype was counted many times. The chain couples TRBV7-2 to TRBJ2-3; TRBD2 aligns across 11 bases. V shed 6 bases, J shed 1 base, and the junction held 0 bases outside the gene matches. Germline V gene sequence: CDR1 SGHTA, CDR2 FQGNSA. This CDR3 spans 14 amino acids. The CDR3 reads CASRTSGGTDTQYF. In DNA form, the CDR3 reads TGTGCCAGCAGGACTAGCGGGGGCACAGATACGCAGTATTTT.

This clonotype was counted many times. J is TRBJ1-1 and V is TRBV30, with unresolved D. This CDR3 spans 11 amino acids. The V end lost 2 bases, the J end lost 7 bases, and 8 bases lay between the germline ends. Per germline, CDR1 GTSNPN and CDR2 SVGIG (reference sequence). Written as DNA, the CDR3 is TGTGCCTGGAGTACAGCGATTGAAGCTTTCTTT. It yields the protein CAWSTAIEAFF.

The chain uses TRBV10-3 and TRBJ2-7, with D perhaps matching TRBD2 (5 bases). V gave up 2 bases and J gave up 7 bases, with 15 bases separating them. Germline assignment: CDR1 ENHRY and CDR2 SYGVKD. The length of the CDR3 is 14 residues. As DNA, the CDR3 is TGTGCCATCAGTGAGAGGCAAGGGCGAGGGGAGCAGTACTTC. This translates into CAISERQGRGEQYF.

At least ten counts were recorded for this clonotype. The gene calls are TRBV20-1 and TRBJ2-2, with 9 bases aligning to TRBD1. CDR3 length: 14 amino acids. Germline loops: CDR1 DFQATT, CDR2 SNEGSKA (reference sequence). J was trimmed by 4 bases and V by 5 bases; bases with no gene match: 5. CDR3 coding DNA: TGCAGTGCTTACAGGGGGCAGGGCACCGGGGAGCTGTTTTTT. Its protein product is CSAYRGQGTGELFF.

In its sample, this clonotype was seen a few times. The chain uses TRBV20-1 and TRBJ1-1; the D is unclear. This CDR3 is 14 amino acids long. The germline V gene has CDR1 DFQATT and CDR2 SNEGSKA (reference sequence). Trimming pared 0 bases from V and 0 bases from J, leaving 8 bases between. Here the CDR3 reads CSAREMIMNTEAFF. In DNA form, the CDR3 reads TGCAGTGCTAGAGAAATGATAATGAACACTGAAGCTTTCTTT.

This clonotype came up a few times. The genes are TRBV7-9 and TRBJ1-2; D is unclear. The CDR3 totals 14 residues. Between the trimmed V and J ends, which lost 1 base and 9 bases, there was a span of 15 bases. Germline CDR1 is SEHNR and CDR2 is FQNEAQ (reference sequence). The CDR3: CASSLDLGERRYTF. The CDR3 nucleotides read TGTGCCAGCAGCTTAGATCTGGGAGAAAGACGCTACACCTTC.

The V gene is TRBV4-1, the J gene TRBJ2-4; no clear D gene. V was clipped by 0 bases and J by 8 bases, with 8 bases between them. Per the germline V gene, CDR1 is MGHRA and CDR2 is YSYEKL. The CDR3 covers 13 residues. CDR3 loop: CASSQDSRYIQYF. Here the CDR3 DNA reads TGCGCCAGCAGCCAAGATAGCCGTTACATTCAGTACTTC.

This clonotype was counted many times. The rearrangement links TRBV7-9 to TRBJ1-2; D is undetermined. V was trimmed by 4 bases and J by 4 bases, leaving 7 bases between them. The CDR3 has 12 residues. CDR1 SEHNR and CDR2 FQNEAQ come from the germline V gene (reference sequence). DNA for the CDR3: TGTGCCAGCAGCTCCGACCCCTATGGCTACACCTTC. It yields the protein CASSSDPYGYTF.

Ten or more counts support this clonotype. This rearrangement joins TRBV5-1 to TRBJ1-5; 7 bases align to TRBD1. J lost 9 bases, V lost 4 bases, and 10 bases had no gene match. The CDR3 is 14 amino acids. Germline V gene sequence: CDR1 SGHRS, CDR2 YFSETQ. The CDR3 spells CASSLQGMGGPQHF. CDR3 coding DNA: TGCGCCAGCAGCCTACAGGGGATGGGAGGGCCCCAGCATTTT.

This clonotype was observed many times. The chain carries TRBV11-2 and TRBJ2-1, with 7 bases identical to TRBD2. CDR3 length equals 17 residues. Trimming cost V 3 bases and J 6 bases; bases outside gene matches: 14. Germline values: CDR1 SGHAT, CDR2 FQNNGV. CDR3 in amino acids: CASSFSLIRASGNEQFF. CDR3 sequence (DNA): TGTGCCAGCAGCTTCTCCCTCATCAGGGCTAGCGGCAATGAGCAGTTCTTC.

This clonotype occurred many times. J is TRBJ2-7 and V is TRBV12-3 or TRBV12-4; weak D call: TRBD1 (6 bases). The CDR3 runs 14 residues. V was clipped by 5 bases and J by 3 bases, with 14 bases between them. CDR3 region: CASSAIYRDYEQYF. The CDR3 coding sequence is TGTGCCAGCAGTGCCATATACAGGGACTACGAGCAGTACTTC.